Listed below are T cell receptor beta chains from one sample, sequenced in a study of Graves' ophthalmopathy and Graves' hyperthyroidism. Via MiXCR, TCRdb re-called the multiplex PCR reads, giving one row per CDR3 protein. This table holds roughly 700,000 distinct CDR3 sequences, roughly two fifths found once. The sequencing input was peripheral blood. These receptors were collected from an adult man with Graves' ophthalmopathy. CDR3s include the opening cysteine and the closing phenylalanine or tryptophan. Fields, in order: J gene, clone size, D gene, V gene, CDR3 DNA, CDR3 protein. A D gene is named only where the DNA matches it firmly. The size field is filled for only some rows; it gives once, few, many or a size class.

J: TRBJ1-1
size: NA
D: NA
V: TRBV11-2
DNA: TGTGCCAGCAGCTTAGAAAGCCCTAAGGTGGCTATGGTGAACACTGAAGCTTTCTTT
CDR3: CASSLESPKVAMVNTEAFF

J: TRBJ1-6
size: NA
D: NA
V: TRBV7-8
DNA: TGTGCCAGCAGCTTAACCGCGACAGGTTCACCCCTCCACTTT
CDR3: CASSLTATGSPLHF

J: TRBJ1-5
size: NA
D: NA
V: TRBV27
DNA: TGTGCCAGCAGAAGGGTAGGCAATCAGCCCCAGCATTTT
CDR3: CASRRVGNQPQHF

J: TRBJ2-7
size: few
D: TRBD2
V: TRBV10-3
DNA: TGTGCCATCAGCCCCGGGACAGGGAGACTAGCGGGGGACGAGCAGTACTTC
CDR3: CAISPGTGRLAGDEQYF

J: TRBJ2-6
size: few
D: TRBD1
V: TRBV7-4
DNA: TGTGCCAGCAGCGCCCCGGGACAGGGAGTGTGGGGGGCCAACGTCCTGACTTTC
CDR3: CASSAPGQGVWGANVLTF

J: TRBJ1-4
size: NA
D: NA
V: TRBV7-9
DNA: TGTGCCAGCAGCTTAGCGACAGATAATGAAAAACTGTTTTTT
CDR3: CASSLATDNEKLFF

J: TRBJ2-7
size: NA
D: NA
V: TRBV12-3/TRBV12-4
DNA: TGTGCCAGCAGTTTTATCGAAGGGAACGAGCAGTACTTC
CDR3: CASSFIEGNEQYF

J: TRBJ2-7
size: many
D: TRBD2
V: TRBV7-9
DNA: TGTGCCAGCAGCCCGCCGGGACTAGCGGACGAGCAGTACTTC
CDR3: CASSPPGLADEQYF

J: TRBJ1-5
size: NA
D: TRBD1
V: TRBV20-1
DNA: TGCAGTGCTAGAGAGTGGGACAGGGCGAATCAGCCCCAGCATTTT
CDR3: CSAREWDRANQPQHF

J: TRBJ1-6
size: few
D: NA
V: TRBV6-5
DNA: TGTGCCAGCAGTTATGTCAGGGCTGATTCACCCCTCCACTTT
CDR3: CASSYVRADSPLHF

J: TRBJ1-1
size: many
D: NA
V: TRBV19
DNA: TGTGCCAGTAGTCCACGCCAGGTGAACACTGAAGCTTTCTTT
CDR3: CASSPRQVNTEAFF

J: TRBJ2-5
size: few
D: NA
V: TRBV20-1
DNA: TGCAGTGCTAGAGTTACCGGGGTGGGAGAAGAGACCCAGTACTTC
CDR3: CSARVTGVGEETQYF

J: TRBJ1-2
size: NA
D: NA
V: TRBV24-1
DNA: TGTGCCAGCAGTTCCCGGGGCATAGGTGGCTACACCTTC
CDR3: CASSSRGIGGYTF

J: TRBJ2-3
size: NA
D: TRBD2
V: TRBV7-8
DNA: TGTGCCAGCAGCTTAAAGGCGGGAGGTGGTACAGATACGCAGTATTTT
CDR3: CASSLKAGGGTDTQYF

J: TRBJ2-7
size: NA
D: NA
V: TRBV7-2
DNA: TGTGCCAGCAGCTTATCAGGGCAGGGTGTCTACGAGCAGTACTTC
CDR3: CASSLSGQGVYEQYF

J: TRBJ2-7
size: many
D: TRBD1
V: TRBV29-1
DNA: TGCAGCGTTGATTCAGGACAGGGTCGGTACGAGCAGTACTTC
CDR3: CSVDSGQGRYEQYF

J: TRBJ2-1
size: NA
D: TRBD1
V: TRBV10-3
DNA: TGTGCCATCAGCAGGGACAGAGACAATGAGCAGTTCTTC
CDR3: CAISRDRDNEQFF

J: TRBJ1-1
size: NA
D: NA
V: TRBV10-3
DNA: TGTGCCATCAGACAGACAGACACTGAAGCTTTCTTT
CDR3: CAIRQTDTEAFF

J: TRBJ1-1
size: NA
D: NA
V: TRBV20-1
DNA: TGCAGTGCTAGAGAGGTCGACACTGAAGCTTTCTTT
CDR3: CSAREVDTEAFF

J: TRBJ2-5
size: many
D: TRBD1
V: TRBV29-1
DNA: TGCAGCGTTGAATACAGGGGGCTAGAGACCCAGTACTTC
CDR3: CSVEYRGLETQYF

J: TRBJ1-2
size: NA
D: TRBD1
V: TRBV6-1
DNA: TGTGCCAGCAGTGAAGCTTGGACAGGGGTTGGGTATGGCTACACCTTC
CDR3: CASSEAWTGVGYGYTF

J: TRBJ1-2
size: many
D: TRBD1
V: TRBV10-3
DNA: TGTGCCATCAGCAGGACAGGGGGCTTCGAGGGCTACACCTTC
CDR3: CAISRTGGFEGYTF

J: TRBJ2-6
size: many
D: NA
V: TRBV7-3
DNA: TGTGCCAGCAGCCTCGACCACTCTGGGGCCAACGTCCTGACTTTC
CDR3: CASSLDHSGANVLTF

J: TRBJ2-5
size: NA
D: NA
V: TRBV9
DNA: TGTGCCAGCAGCGTAAGCCCTAGCATGTCAGAGACCCAGTACTTC
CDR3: CASSVSPSMSETQYF

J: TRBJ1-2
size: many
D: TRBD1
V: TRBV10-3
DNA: TGTGCCAGCAGTCAGGGACAGGCCTATGGCTACACCTTC
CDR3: CASSQGQAYGYTF

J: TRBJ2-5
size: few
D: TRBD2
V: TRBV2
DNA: TGTGCCAGCAGTGGGGGCGCGGGGGGGCGTCGGGAGACCCAGTACTTC
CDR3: CASSGGAGGRRETQYF

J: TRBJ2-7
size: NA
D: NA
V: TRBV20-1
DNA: TGCAGCGTTACCGCCGGGCTAAACTACGAGCAGTACTTC
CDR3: CSVTAGLNYEQYF

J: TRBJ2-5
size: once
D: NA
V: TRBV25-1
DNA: TGTGCCAGCAGTGACCCTAGCGAATCATCAGAGACCCGGTACTTC
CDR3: CASSDPSESSETRYF

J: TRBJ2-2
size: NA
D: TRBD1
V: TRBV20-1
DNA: TGCAGTGCTAGGGGGACAGGGGGCAGCGCCGGGGAGCTGTTTTTT
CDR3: CSARGTGGSAGELFF

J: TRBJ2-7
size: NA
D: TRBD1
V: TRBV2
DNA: TGTGCCAGCAGCGGGACAGGTCATGACTACGAGCAGTACTTC
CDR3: CASSGTGHDYEQYF

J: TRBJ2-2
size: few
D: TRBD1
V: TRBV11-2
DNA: TGTGCCAGCAGCAAACGACAGGGGTCGAACACCGGGGAGCTGTTTTTT
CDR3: CASSKRQGSNTGELFF

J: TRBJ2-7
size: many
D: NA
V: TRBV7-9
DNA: TGTGCCAGCAGCTTAGTTTCTCGATCCTACGAGCAGTACTTC
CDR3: CASSLVSRSYEQYF

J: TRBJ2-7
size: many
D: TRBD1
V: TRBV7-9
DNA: TGTGCCAGCAGCCTGCGGACAGGTCCCTACGAGCAGTACTTC
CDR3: CASSLRTGPYEQYF

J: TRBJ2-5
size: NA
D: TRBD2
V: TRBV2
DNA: TGTGCCAGCAGCGTAGCCGGGACTAGCGGGGGGCCCGAACAAGAGACCCAGTACTTC
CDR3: CASSVAGTSGGPEQETQYF

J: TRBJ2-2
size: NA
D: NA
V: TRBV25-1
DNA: TGTGCCAGCAGTGAACCGGGGGCTTACACCGGGGAGCTGTTTTTT
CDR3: CASSEPGAYTGELFF

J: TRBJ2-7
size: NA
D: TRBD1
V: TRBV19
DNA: TGTGCCAGTAGTGTTGGGACAGACTACGAGCAGTACTTC
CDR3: CASSVGTDYEQYF

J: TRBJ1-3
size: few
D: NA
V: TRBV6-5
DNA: TGTGCCAGCAGTTACACCTCAGGGGTGGGCAACACCATATATTTT
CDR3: CASSYTSGVGNTIYF

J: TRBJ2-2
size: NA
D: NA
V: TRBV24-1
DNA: TGTGCCACCAGTTATGGCGTTGGTTCCACCGGGGAGCTGTTTTTT
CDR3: CATSYGVGSTGELFF

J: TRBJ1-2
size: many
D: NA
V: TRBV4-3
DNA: TGCGCCAGCAGCCAAGATACGTGGCAGGTCTATGGCTACACCTTC
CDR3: CASSQDTWQVYGYTF

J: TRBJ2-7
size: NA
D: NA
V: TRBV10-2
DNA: TGCGCCAGCAGCCCTCACGTAGGGCAGGGAACCTACGAGCAGTACTTC
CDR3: CASSPHVGQGTYEQYF

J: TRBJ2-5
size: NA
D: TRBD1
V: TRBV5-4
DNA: TGTGCCAGCAGACCGACAGGGGCTACCCAGTACTTC
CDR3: CASRPTGATQYF

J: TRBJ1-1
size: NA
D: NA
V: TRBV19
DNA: TGTGCCAGCAGTTATTCCTCTTCCACTGAAGCTTTCTTT
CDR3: CASSYSSSTEAFF

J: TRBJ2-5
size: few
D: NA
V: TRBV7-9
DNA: TGCGCCAGCAGCCAGCAGGGGATCTCCTCCACTCAAGAGACCCAGTACTTC
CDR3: CASSQQGISSTQETQYF

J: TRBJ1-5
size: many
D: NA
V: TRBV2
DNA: TGTGCCAGCAGTGATAGGGCAGGTTCCAATCAGCCCCAGCATTTT
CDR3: CASSDRAGSNQPQHF

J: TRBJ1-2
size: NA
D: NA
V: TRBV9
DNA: TGTGCCAGCAGCGCCGGGACTAGCGGCTACACCTTC
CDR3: CASSAGTSGYTF

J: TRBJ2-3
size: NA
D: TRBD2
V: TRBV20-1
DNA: TGCGGTGCTAGATCTCTAGCGGGGGGCCATACAGATACGCAGTATTTT
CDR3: CGARSLAGGHTDTQYF

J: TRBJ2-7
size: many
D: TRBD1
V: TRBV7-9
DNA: TGTGCCAGCAGCTTGGGGACAGGGGCGGACGAGCAGTACTTC
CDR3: CASSLGTGADEQYF

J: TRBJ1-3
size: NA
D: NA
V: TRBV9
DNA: TGTGCCAGCAGCGTAGGGCAGCCGAGCTCTGGAAACACCATATATTTT
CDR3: CASSVGQPSSGNTIYF

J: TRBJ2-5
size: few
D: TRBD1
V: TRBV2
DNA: TGTGCCAGCAGCCCTCGGGACAGGGATGCCCAAGAGACCCAGTACTTC
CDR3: CASSPRDRDAQETQYF

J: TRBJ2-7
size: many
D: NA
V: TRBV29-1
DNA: TGCAGCGTTGTGTCTAGCGAATCCTACGAGCAGTACTTC
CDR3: CSVVSSESYEQYF

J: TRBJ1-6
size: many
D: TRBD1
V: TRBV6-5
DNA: TGTGCCAGCAGTTCCTTACAGGGGCGGAATTCACCCCTCCACTTT
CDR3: CASSSLQGRNSPLHF

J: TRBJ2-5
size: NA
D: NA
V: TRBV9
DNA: TGTGCCAGCAGCGTAGCCCAGACCCCCGGGGAGACCCAGTACTTC
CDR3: CASSVAQTPGETQYF

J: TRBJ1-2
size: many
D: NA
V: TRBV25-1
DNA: TGTGCCAGCAGTAAACAGGCACACGGGGGCTACACCTTC
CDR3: CASSKQAHGGYTF

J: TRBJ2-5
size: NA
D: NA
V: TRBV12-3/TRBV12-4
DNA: TGTGCCAGCAGTTTTCTCCAGGCCCAAGAGACCCAGTACTTC
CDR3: CASSFLQAQETQYF